This is a list of T cell receptor beta chains from one sample in a study of blood T cell repertoires in COVID-19. The data were produced by immunoSEQ multiplex PCR, yet TCRdb's version contains in-frame clones alone and is incomplete. The sample lists roughly 300,000 clones; approximately 92% were seen once. The sample taken for sequencing was PBMCs or T cells enriched from blood (not recorded which). The source is a woman aged 30 to 39 who had recovered from COVID-19. CDR3s include the opening cysteine and the closing phenylalanine or tryptophan. A D gene is named only where the DNA matches it firmly. Only some rows state a clone size, as once, few, many or a class for expanded clones.

>TRBD2|TRBJ2-1|TRBV7-2|.
CASSLSGRDGYEQFF
TGTGCCAGCAGCTTGAGCGGGAGGGACGGCTATGAGCAGTTCTTC
>.|TRBJ2-3|TRBV18|.
CASSPSISGTDTQYF
TGTGCCAGCTCACCTTCTATTAGCGGCACAGATACGCAGTATTTT
>TRBD1|TRBJ2-3|TRBV28|.
CASRDRVRDTQYF
TGTGCCAGCAGGGACAGGGTGAGGGATACGCAGTATTTT
>TRBD1|TRBJ2-3|TRBV4-2|.
CASSRRPPGQGTDTQYF
TGTGCCAGCAGCCGTAGGCCCCCGGGACAGGGTACAGATACGCAGTATTTT
>.|TRBJ1-1|TRBV6-5|.
CASSYQDTNTEAFF
TGTGCCAGCAGTTACCAGGACACGAACACTGAAGCTTTCTTT
>.|TRBJ2-1|TRBV7-3|few
CASRPDSSSSYNEQFF
TGTGCCAGCAGACCGGACAGTAGTAGCTCCTACAATGAGCAGTTCTTC
>TRBD1|TRBJ2-1|TRBV6-2/TRBV6-3|.
CASSPGQGPFQFF
TGTGCCAGCAGCCCAGGACAGGGACCCTTTCAGTTCTTC
>.|TRBJ1-2|TRBV19|.
CASSITSGGNYGYTF
TGTGCCAGTAGTATAACATCGGGAGGGAACTATGGCTACACCTTC
>TRBD2|TRBJ2-1|TRBV2|.
CASRMGGLAGDNEQFF
TGTGCCAGCAGGATGGGGGGACTAGCGGGAGACAATGAGCAGTTCTTC
>TRBD1|TRBJ2-7|TRBV5-4|.
CASRLDRGLHEQYF
TGTGCCAGCAGATTGGACAGGGGATTACACGAGCAGTACTTC
>.|TRBJ2-1|TRBV6-2/TRBV6-3|.
CASSYPSLGLEEQFF
TGTGCCAGCAGTTACCCAAGTTTAGGCTTGGAGGAGCAGTTCTTC
>TRBD2|TRBJ2-7|TRBV2|.
CASSTGLAGPYEQYF
TGTGCCAGCAGTACGGGACTAGCGGGACCCTACGAGCAGTACTTC
>TRBD2|TRBJ2-1|TRBV4-2|.
CASSLSPPSGYYNEQFF
TGTGCCAGCAGCCTTTCTCCTCCTAGCGGTTACTACAATGAGCAGTTCTTC
>.|TRBJ2-5|TRBV7-9|few
CASSSSGTQETQYF
TGTGCCAGCAGCTCGAGCGGGACACAAGAGACCCAGTACTTC
>.|TRBJ2-1|TRBV9|.
CASRGEYNEQFF
TGTGCCAGCAGGGGCGAATACAATGAGCAGTTCTTC
>TRBD1|TRBJ1-2|TRBV28|.
CASSRDRGGSNYGYTF
TGTGCCAGCAGCCGGGACAGGGGGGGATCTAACTATGGCTACACCTTC
>TRBD1|TRBJ1-5|TRBV5-5|.
CASSSTGNSNQPQHF
TGTGCCAGCAGCTCGACAGGGAATAGCAATCAGCCCCAGCATTTT